Sequencing of this T cell receptor beta chain was carried out in a study of T-cell reconstitution after alpha-beta-depleted transplantation in children. This clonotype was detected ten times or more. Its antigen is undetermined. Broader study findings: Among T cells one year after transplant, newly produced cells accounted for most counts and diversity.

Researchers prepared the TCRbeta library using unique molecular identifiers, the study reports. Using its own MiXCR run on the PCR reads, TCRdb lists one record per CDR3 protein. The sample has approximately 240,000 distinct CDR3 sequences, about a tenth seen once. This clonotype originated in a child under two years old with acute myeloid leukemia, due to receive a stem cell transplant. The sample here was PBMCs, taken before TCRalphabeta/CD19-depleted stem cell transplant.

CDR3 DNA: TGTGCCAGCAGTGAACTTACAAAGGGTTCGAACACCGGGGAGCTGTTTTTT. Translation gives CASSELTKGSNTGELFF. V usage is TRBV25-1 and J usage is TRBJ2-2; D unresolved. The V and J ends lost 2 bases and 0 bases respectively, with 13 bases between them. CDR1 is MGHDK, CDR2 SYGVNS, per germline. The CDR3 is 17 residues long.